This entry lists 29 T cell receptor beta chains sequenced from one sample in a study of control samples from healthy donors and cancer patients (dated by TCRdb to the early 2020s). The library was made by the immunoSEQ multiplex PCR assay. The clones in this table, taken by TCRdb from immuneACCESS, are in-frame only. Not every clone is retained; where verified, under half of the shortfall comes from an unresolved V gene, and the cause of the rest is unknown. This sample is represented by tens of thousands of clones; roughly 89% of them were singletons. The top ten constitute 5% to 7% of the sample. The specimen sequenced was PBMCs. The receptors stem from a man aged 60 to 69 with colorectal cancer.

This clone occurred once. This rearrangement joins TRBV4-2 to TRBJ2-3, with D unresolved. V shed 1 base and J shed 4 bases, with 21 bases lying between them. This CDR3 has 18 amino acids. The V gene's germline CDR1 is LGHNA and CDR2 YNFKEQ. The CDR3 region has the DNA TGTGCCAGCAGCCAAGGCAAGGAGTCACGCAATCGGGCAGATACGCAGTATTTT. Its protein is CASSQGKESRNRADTQYF.

The chain is built from TRBV7-9 and TRBJ1-6; no firm D call. This CDR3 contains 15 residues. Germline V gene sequence: CDR1 SEHNR, CDR2 FQNEAQ (reference sequence). The ends were cut back, 0 bases at V and 7 bases at J, with 10 bases in the middle. The CDR3 bases are TGTGCCAGCAGCTTAGCCCAAATCGGGAATTCACCCCTCCACTTT. Protein sequence: CASSLAQIGNSPLHF.

The V call is TRBV18, the J call TRBJ2-7; no definite D call. The germline gives CDR1 KGHSH, CDR2 LQKENI. CDR3 length: 13 amino acids. Trimming shortened V by 5 bases and J by 3 bases, and 11 bases separated the two germline ends. The CDR3 bases are TGTGCCAGCTCATCCTCTGCCGGCTACGAGCAGTACTTC. It codes for CASSSSAGYEQYF.

V and J are TRBV5-5 and TRBJ1-2, with D unclear. Trimming removed 4 bases from V and 4 bases from J, with 17 bases in between. This CDR3 region has 15 residues. The germline gives CDR1 SGHKS, CDR2 YYEKEE (reference sequence). The CDR3 is CASSLAPGVVYGYTF. The CDR3 nucleotides are TGTGCCAGCAGCCTGGCCCCGGGAGTCGTCTATGGCTACACCTTC.

The rearrangement links TRBV30 to TRBJ2-3, with unresolved D. Germline V lookup: CDR1 GTSNPN, CDR2 SVGIG (reference sequence). The CDR3 is 15 amino acids. V was pared by 3 bases and J by 1 base, with 14 bases between. The CDR3 sequence: CAWRDGWVGTDTQYF. The CDR3 DNA reads TGTGCCTGGAGAGACGGCTGGGTCGGCACAGATACGCAGTATTTT.

The V call is TRBV6-5, the J call TRBJ2-7, with D perhaps matching TRBD1 or TRBD2 (5 bases each). The CDR3 totals 13 residues. The ends were cut back, 8 bases at V and 1 base at J, with 12 bases in the middle. In germline, CDR1 is MNHEY, CDR2 SVGAGI. CDR3 region: CASLGTASYEQYF. CDR3 coding DNA: TGTGCCAGCCTCGGGACGGCATCCTACGAGCAGTACTTC.

The chain couples TRBV5-1 to TRBJ2-7; 7 bases are a match to TRBD1. This CDR3 comprises 16 residues. Germline V CDR1 and CDR2: SGHRS, YFSETQ. V shed 3 bases and J 0 bases; nucleotides not matched to a gene: 9. This CDR3 is CASSSAGDRHSYEQYF. CDR3 coding DNA: TGCGCCAGCAGCTCCGCCGGGGACAGACACTCCTACGAGCAGTACTTC.

This clone has only one observation. The chain combines TRBV18 with TRBJ2-7, with unresolved D. Germline assignment: CDR1 KGHSH and CDR2 LQKENI. The CDR3 has 13 amino acids. V lost 3 bases and J 3 bases, leaving 9 bases between the germline ends. The CDR3 DNA reads TGTGCCAGCTCACCCGCACTAAACTACGAGCAGTACTTC. Translation: CASSPALNYEQYF.

The rearrangement uses TRBV3-1 (or the pseudogene TRBV3-2) and TRBJ1-3, with D possibly TRBD1 on 6 matching bases. This CDR3 spans 16 amino acids. The V and J ends lost 4 bases and 0 bases respectively, with 13 bases between them. The V gene's germline CDR1 is LGHDT and CDR2 YNNKEL (reference sequence). The CDR3 loop is CASSRGGQFSGNTIYF. The CDR3 DNA reads TGTGCCAGCAGCCGGGGAGGACAGTTCTCTGGAAACACCATATATTTT.

Of note for this clone: One junction end does not reproduce the germline sequence, and a read error may be involved. The chain joins TRBV28 to TRBJ2-2; D possibly corresponds to TRBD1 (6 bases). CDR3 length: 15 residues. The germline gives CDR1 MDHEN, CDR2 SYDVKM. CDR3 in DNA: TGTGCCAGCATCGTCGGGACACGGAACAGCGGGGAGCTGTTTTTT. This codes for CASIVGTRNSGELFF. The full variable domain, its missing parts supplied by reference TRBV28 and TRBJ2-2, is DVKVTQSSRYLVKRTGEKVFLECVQDMDHENMFWYRQDPGLGLRLIYFSYDVKMKEKGDIPEGYSVSREKKERFSLILESASTNQTSMYLCASIVGTRNSGELFFGEGSRLTVL.

The chain combines TRBV7-3 with TRBJ2-3; no clear D. This CDR3 has 14 residues. V lost 1 base and J 0 bases, leaving 5 bases between the germline ends. Germline lookup yields CDR1 SGHTA and CDR2 FQGTGA. CDR3 nucleotides: TGTGCCAGCAGCTTAAGTCTTAGCACAGATACGCAGTATTTT. Translated, it gives CASSLSLSTDTQYF.

Remarks on this clone: Distinct nucleotide sequences in the sample also encode this CDR3. The gene calls are TRBV29-1 and TRBJ2-7; 7 bases align to TRBD2. This CDR3 has 13 amino acids. Germline V gene lookup returns CDR1 SQVTM and CDR2 ANQGSEA. After removal of 6 bases from V and 0 bases from J, the junction contained 5 bases not matched to a gene. CDR3 coding DNA: TGCAGCGTCCCCGGGAGGAGCTCCTACGAGCAGTACTTC. As protein: CSVPGRSSYEQYF.

This clone was counted a single time. V usage is TRBV24-1 and J usage is TRBJ2-1, with a tentative D call TRBD1 (7 bases). The CDR3 extends over 16 amino acids. V was cut by 3 bases and J by 7 bases, with 18 bases left in between. Germline V gene data show CDR1 as KGHDR and CDR2 as SFDVKD. In DNA form, the CDR3 reads TGTGCCACCAGTGATACCCCCCCAGGGGGAGGTAATGAGCAGTTCTTC. It translates to CATSDTPPGGGNEQFF.

This CDR3 reads CASSLGGYNSPLHF. The DNA of the CDR3 is TGTGCCAGCAGCTTAGGCGGTTATAATTCACCCCTCCACTTT. The chain employs TRBV7-3 and TRBJ1-6; D is unclear. The CDR3 extends over 14 amino acids. V gave up 2 bases and J gave up 4 bases, with 6 bases separating them. Germline CDR1 and CDR2: SGHTA and FQGTGA.

This clone has more than one count but fewer than ten. The V gene is TRBV18, the J gene TRBJ2-7, with D tentatively TRBD2 (5 bases). Trimming removed 5 bases at V and 4 bases at J, with 18 bases between. This CDR3 has 15 residues. Germline CDR1 KGHSH, CDR2 LQKENI. The CDR3 loop reads CASSTGRVDWYEQYF. Written as DNA, the CDR3 is TGTGCCAGCTCAACCGGGCGGGTGGACTGGTACGAGCAGTACTTC.

This rearrangement joins TRBV5-4 to TRBJ1-1, with D perhaps TRBD1 (6 bases). Germline assignment: CDR1 SGHNT and CDR2 YYREEE (reference sequence). The V gene lost 5 bases and the J gene lost 1 base, with 12 bases spanning the gap. CDR3 length equals 14 residues. The CDR3 sequence is CASSRDTRNTEAFF. The CDR3 DNA reads as TGTGCCAGCAGTAGGGACACCCGGAACACTGAAGCTTTCTTT.

This sequence joins TRBV7-2 and TRBJ2-3, with D tentatively TRBD1 (5 bases). CDR1 SGHTA and CDR2 FQGNSA come from the germline V gene. The CDR3 covers 15 residues. Trimming cost V 5 bases and J 0 bases, with 12 bases left between them. The CDR3 coding sequence is TGTGCCAGCAGCATCAGGGTAGCTAGCACAGATACGCAGTATTTT. Its protein product is CASSIRVASTDTQYF.

This clone was observed a single time. The chain combines TRBV6-5 with TRBJ1-2; TRBD1 is a possible D gene (5 bases). The germline V gene has CDR1 MNHEY and CDR2 SVGAGI. The CDR3 consists of 13 residues. V shed 8 bases and J shed 2 bases, with 12 bases lying between them. Written as DNA, the CDR3 is TGTGCCAGCCAACGGGCAGGGAACTATGGCTACACCTTC. Translating gives CASQRAGNYGYTF.

This chain connects TRBV19 to TRBJ2-1; 14 bases are a match to TRBD2. V was pared by 4 bases and J by 7 bases, with 3 bases of the junction left unmatched. Germline lookup yields CDR1 LNHDA and CDR2 SQIVND (reference sequence). This CDR3 region has 15 residues. CDR3 sequence reads: CASSTGLAGENEQFF. In DNA form, the CDR3 reads TGTGCCAGTAGTACGGGACTAGCGGGGGAGAATGAGCAGTTCTTC.

CDR3 in amino acids: CASSQFWDRNTEAFF. The CDR3 DNA is TGCGCCAGCAGCCAATTCTGGGACAGGAACACTGAAGCTTTCTTT. The V and J genes are TRBV4-1 and TRBJ1-1; 7 positions agree with TRBD1. The CDR3 runs 15 residues. CDR1 and CDR2 (germline): MGHRA, YSYEKL. The V gene end was trimmed by 2 bases and the J gene end by 1 base; junction bases not matched to a gene: 4.

The genes are TRBV6-5 and TRBJ2-1; possible D gene TRBD1, 6 bases. Germline V CDR1 and CDR2: MNHEY, SVGAGI. The CDR3 has 15 residues. Trimming stripped 6 bases from V and 7 bases from J, with 19 bases between. This chain's CDR3 is CASRTDRFLGNEQFF. The CDR3 DNA reads as TGTGCCAGCAGGACGGACAGATTCCTGGGGAATGAGCAGTTCTTC.

V usage is TRBV28 and J usage is TRBJ1-1; TRBD1 is a possible D gene (5 bases). The germline gives CDR1 MDHEN, CDR2 SYDVKM. Trimming removed 6 bases from V and 3 bases from J, with 11 bases in between. The CDR3 extends over 13 amino acids. The CDR3 DNA reads as TGTGCCAGCAGGGGGACGGAATACACTGAAGCTTTCTTT. The encoded protein is CASRGTEYTEAFF.

The CDR3 sequence is CASSAGTSWRPQHF. The CDR3 DNA reads TGTGCCAGTAGTGCCGGGACAAGTTGGCGGCCCCAGCATTTT. The chain uses TRBV19 and TRBJ1-5; D is possibly TRBD1 (6 bases). V was pared by 5 bases and J by 9 bases, with 17 bases between. The CDR3 loop spans 14 amino acids. Germline V gives CDR1 LNHDA, CDR2 SQIVND (reference sequence).

This clone appeared a few times. The V and J genes are TRBV29-1 and TRBJ2-3, with TRBD2 identical over 12 bases. The germline gives CDR1 SQVTM, CDR2 ANQGSEA. The CDR3 runs to 14 residues. V trimming: 4 bases; J trimming: 8 bases; junction bases outside the gene matches: 7. The CDR3 protein is CSVGASGGAGTQYF. CDR3 in DNA: TGCAGCGTTGGGGCTAGCGGGGGGGCCGGTACGCAGTATTTT.

V usage is TRBV11-2 and J usage is TRBJ2-5, with 11 bases aligning to TRBD2. The CDR3 runs 15 residues. Per the germline V gene, CDR1 is SGHAT and CDR2 is FQNNGV. V shed 2 bases, J shed 7 bases, and the junction held 6 bases outside the gene matches. CDR3: CASSLPRGTSGTQYF. CDR3 bases: TGTGCCAGCAGCTTACCCCGGGGGACTAGCGGGACCCAGTACTTC. Using reference TRBV11-2 and TRBJ2-5 for the parts outside the CDR3, the full variable domain is EAGVAQSPRYKIIEKRQSVAFWCNPISGHATLYWYQQILGQGPKLLIQFQNNGVVDDSQLPKDRFSAERLKGVDSTLKIQPAKLEDSAVYLCASSLPRGTSGTQYFGPGTRLLVL.

The chain combines TRBV4-1 with TRBJ2-1, with D possibly TRBD2 on 6 matching bases. Germline V gene lookup returns CDR1 MGHRA and CDR2 YSYEKL. There are 15 residues in the CDR3. With 1 base removed from V and 4 bases from J, the gap between germline ends came to 11 bases. Written as DNA, the CDR3 is TGCGCCAGCAGCCAAGGGGGGGTCCAATACAATGAGCAGTTCTTC. The encoded protein is CASSQGGVQYNEQFF.

In its sample, this clone was seen once. The V gene is TRBV14, the J gene TRBJ2-7; possible D gene TRBD2, 6 bases. Germline V gene lookup returns CDR1 SGHDN and CDR2 FVKESK. Trimming took 2 bases from V and 2 from J, leaving 10 bases between them. The CDR3 is 14 amino acids. The DNA of the CDR3 is TGTGCCAGCAGCCAATTCACGGGGGCCTACGAGCAGTACTTC. Amino acids: CASSQFTGAYEQYF.

This clone was seen a handful of times. The chain links TRBV5-1 to TRBJ2-5; TRBD2 matches 8 bases. V lost 2 bases to trimming and J lost 6 bases; unmatched junction nucleotides: 6. CDR1 SGHRS and CDR2 YFSETQ come from the germline V gene. This CDR3 spans 14 amino acids. DNA of the CDR3: TGCGCCAGCAGCTTCGCCAGCGGGGGTCAGACCCAGTACTTC. This gives the protein CASSFASGGQTQYF.

The chain employs TRBV19 and TRBJ2-7, with unresolved D. The V gene lost 0 bases and the J gene lost 3 bases, with 6 bases spanning the gap. The length of the CDR3 is 13 residues. Germline CDR1 is LNHDA and CDR2 is SQIVND (reference sequence). The CDR3 sequence is CASSIDRGYEQYF. The CDR3 nucleotides are TGTGCCAGTAGTATAGATCGAGGCTACGAGCAGTACTTC.